These 13 T cell receptor beta chains originate from one sample sequenced in a study of blood T cell repertoires in COVID-19 (dated by TCRdb to 2018 to 2020). The library was produced with the immunoSEQ multiplex PCR assay. Here the immuneACCESS table is served through TCRdb, limited to in-frame sequences with V and J called. Missing clones are a known gap in these copies; in checked studies unresolved V genes cover under half, and the rest lacks a known reason. Within this sample are approximately 350,000 clones, with about 89% of them counted one time only. The top ten clonotypes cover about 6% of the sample. Source material: peripheral blood. These receptors were collected from a woman aged 50 to 60 with COVID-19, enrolled during active disease.

The genes are TRBV18 and TRBJ1-4; D remains unclear. The CDR3 consists of 13 residues. V lost 4 bases to trimming and J lost 4 bases, with 7 bases between them. Germline V gene data show CDR1 as KGHSH and CDR2 as LQKENI. CDR3 DNA sequence: TGTGCCAGCTCACTAAACAGTAATGAAAAACTGTTTTTT. Its translation is CASSLNSNEKLFF.

The gene calls are TRBV6-5 and TRBJ2-7; 11 nucleotides align to TRBD1. Trimming at V came to 0 bases and at J to 6 bases, leaving 7 bases not matched to a gene. The CDR3 consists of 16 residues. Germline-derived CDR1 and CDR2 are MNHEY and SVGAGI. Here the CDR3 reads CASSYSWTGGSGEQYF. The CDR3 region has the DNA TGTGCCAGCAGTTACTCTTGGACAGGGGGCTCGGGCGAGCAGTACTTC.

The chain links TRBV18 to TRBJ2-1; the match to TRBD1 covers 8 bases. The V and J ends lost 4 bases and 6 bases, in that order; junction bases with no gene match: 5. CDR1 and CDR2 (germline): KGHSH, LQKENI. The CDR3 length is 14 residues. The DNA for the CDR3 is TGTGCCAGCTCACGGCAGGGGGCTTCCAATGAGCAGTTCTTC. Translation gives CASSRQGASNEQFF.

This clone has more than one count but fewer than ten. The V call is TRBV11-1, the J call TRBJ2-3, with D unresolved. The CDR3 has 15 residues. Trimming cost V 2 bases and J 0 bases, with 9 bases left between them. CDR1 and CDR2 (germline): SGHAT, FQDESV (reference sequence). This chain's CDR3 is CASSLIVSSTDTQYF. The CDR3 DNA follows: TGTGCCAGCAGCTTAATAGTTTCTAGCACAGATACGCAGTATTTT.

The rearrangement links TRBV2 to TRBJ1-4, with TRBD1 as a possible D gene (6 bases). Trimming took off 3 bases at V and 8 bases at J, with 19 bases between the two ends. CDR3 size: 16 residues. The germline CDR1 and CDR2 sequences are SNHLY and FYNNEI. The CDR3 region is CASSDPGKGVGEKLFF. CDR3 coding DNA: TGTGCCAGCAGTGACCCAGGGAAGGGGGTAGGGGAAAAACTGTTTTTT.

This chain connects TRBV29-1 to TRBJ2-3, with D possibly matching TRBD2 (6 bases). The CDR3 loop spans 18 amino acids. V gave up 5 bases and J gave up 6 bases, with 30 bases separating them. The V gene's germline CDR1 is SQVTM and CDR2 ANQGSEA. CDR3 protein: CSVPPRGSRTVGVDTQYF. As DNA, the CDR3 is TGCAGCGTTCCCCCTCGGGGGTCTAGAACAGTGGGCGTGGATACGCAGTATTTT.

CDR3 residues: CASSRGQEFSYEQYF. DNA of the CDR3: TGCGCCAGCAGCCGGGGACAGGAGTTCTCCTACGAGCAGTACTTC. The chain uses TRBV5-1 and TRBJ2-7; 8 nucleotides line up with TRBD1. Germline trimming cut 4 bases from V and 0 bases from J; bases unmatched to any gene: 6. The CDR3 extends over 15 amino acids. Germline V gene data show CDR1 as SGHRS and CDR2 as YFSETQ.

The chain combines TRBV7-2 with TRBJ1-2; no clear D. Germline V gives CDR1 SGHTA, CDR2 FQGNSA. The CDR3 totals 11 residues. Trimming cost V 3 bases and J 8 bases, with 7 bases left between them. The CDR3 here is CASSFPSGYTF. For the CDR3, the DNA is TGTGCCAGCAGCTTTCCCTCCGGCTACACCTTC.

The chain joins TRBV11-3 to TRBJ2-4; 12 positions match TRBD1. Losses at the gene ends were 0 bases for V and 1 base for J; bases not matched to a gene: 10. The CDR3 sequence is 20 residues long. Germline CDR1 SGHNT, CDR2 YENEEA. The CDR3 sequence is CASSLDPWDRGRAAKNIQYF. The CDR3, as DNA: TGTGCCAGCAGCTTAGATCCGTGGGACAGGGGGCGTGCGGCCAAAAACATTCAGTACTTC.

This clone was recorded a few times. This chain links TRBV4-2 with TRBJ2-1; 8 bases are shared with TRBD2. The CDR3 is made up of 14 amino acids. CDR1 and CDR2 from the germline V gene are LGHNA and YNFKEQ. V was clipped by 4 bases and J by 4 bases; unmatched bases: 3. The CDR3 sequence is CASSPTSVYNEQFF. CDR3 sequence (DNA): TGTGCCAGCAGCCCGACTAGCGTATACAATGAGCAGTTCTTC.

This chain links TRBV11-1 with TRBJ2-2, with TRBD1 matching over 8 bases. CDR3 length: 16 residues. J gave up 5 bases and V 4 bases, and 9 bases lay outside the gene matches. Germline V gives CDR1 SGHAT, CDR2 FQDESV (reference sequence). The CDR3 nucleotides read TGTGCCAGCAGCTCCACGACAGGGGTTTGGACCGGGGAGCTGTTTTTT. Encoded protein: CASSSTTGVWTGELFF.

The chain employs TRBV10-2 and TRBJ2-6, with 8 bases fitting TRBD1. CDR1 is WSHSY, CDR2 SAAADI, per germline. Trimming removed 10 bases from V and 2 bases from J; junction bases left unmatched: 10. The CDR3 runs to 16 residues. The DNA of the CDR3 is TGCGCCATCCCAGGGCAGGGGGCTACTGGGGCCAACGTCCTGACTTTC. This codes for CAIPGQGATGANVLTF.

V usage is TRBV4-2 and J usage is TRBJ2-7; perhaps TRBD2 as D (6 bases). The CDR3 has 18 amino acids. With 0 bases removed from V and 3 bases from J, the gap between germline ends came to 21 bases. CDR1 is LGHNA and CDR2 is YNFKEQ in the germline V gene. CDR3 coding DNA: TGTGCCAGCAGCCAAGATCCGTCGGGACGGGAGTTCATCTACGAGCAGTACTTC. Its protein is CASSQDPSGREFIYEQYF.